This TCR beta chain is drawn from a study of shared clonotypes between healthy human individuals. Data came from immunoSEQ multiplex PCR; TCRdb stores just in-frame clones and leaves some out. This sample has 2 million to 2.5 million clones, with 92% found just once. This receptor was identified in a man aged 18 to 30 in good health. Some clones in this sample may be carry-over from other donors' samples. The sample consisted of naive CD4+ T cells from PBMCs. As for subset: CD45RA+ positively selected.

This CDR3 reads CASSSVGNYGYTF. CDR3 bases: TGCGCCAGCAGCTCGGTCGGGAACTATGGCTACACCTTC. This sequence joins TRBV5-1 and TRBJ1-2; unclear D gene. The CDR3 runs to 13 residues. V was clipped by 3 bases and J by 2 bases, with 8 bases between them. CDR1 and CDR2 (germline): SGHRS, YFSETQ.